These T cell receptor beta chains were read from a single sample in a study of shared clonotypes between healthy human individuals. The assay was immunoSEQ multiplex PCR, and TCRdb's table has in-frame clones only and misses some. The sample yields around 450,000 clones, more than 75% seen once. The sample was PBMCs. Source of these receptors: a middle-aged woman in good health. Some clones in this sample may be carry-over from other donors' samples. CDR3s leave out the opening cysteine and the closing phenylalanine or tryptophan.

J gene	V gene	CDR3 protein
.	TRBV28	ASSLPGQTYEQY
TRBJ2-1	TRBV4-2	ASSQDNPQTGEQF
TRBJ2-1	TRBV18	ASSRTGGLAEQF
TRBJ2-7	TRBV7-9	ASSQGVWYEQY
TRBJ2-7	TRBV2	ASIPRTSGNYEQY
TRBJ2-1	TRBV4-1	ASSPIRGRDLYNEQF
TRBJ1-2	TRBV6-5	ASSYSTGQGVFGYT
TRBJ2-7	TRBV21-1	ASSTNSGLAQSYEQY
TRBJ2-2	TRBV10-3	AISEDRVTGELF
TRBJ1-1	TRBV7-2	ASSFTDQGTEAF
TRBJ2-7	TRBV4-2	ASSQDPLVEQY
TRBJ2-7	TRBV2	ASSVSNEQY
TRBJ2-7	TRBV7-9	ASSLAGTGGYEQY
TRBJ2-1	TRBV11-2	ASSLGETGVHNEQF
TRBJ2-1	TRBV7-2	ASSFQGGNEQF
TRBJ2-2	TRBV4-2	ASSQDLGDQNTGELF
TRBJ1-2	TRBV4-3	ASSPTWARALNYGYT
TRBJ1-2	TRBV9	ASSAAQGLYGYT
TRBJ2-2	TRBV18	ASSRRFGDTGELF
TRBJ2-2	TRBV19	ASSIDRVGTGELF
TRBJ2-1	TRBV6-6	ASSYTGSYNEQF
TRBJ2-5	TRBV19	ASSINGLAGETQY
TRBJ2-7	TRBV7-9	ASSDRQGGEQY
TRBJ2-5	TRBV4-1	ASSPPGGGKTQY
TRBJ2-3	TRBV5-1	ASSLGLAASTDTQY